The 22 T cell receptor beta chains presented below share a single source sample, sequenced in a study of beta chain features in type 1 diabetes. The antigens these receptors bind are not known. The study, taken as a whole, reports: In every one of the four CD4+ subsets, TCRB CDR3s were moderately but significantly shorter in Type 1 diabetes patients.

Reverse transcribing all isolated RNA meant expressed TCRB transcripts were sequenced. Using immunoSEQ multiplex PCR, the repertoire was profiled, and TCRdb retains in-frame clones only, with some absent. The sample consists of 53,000 or so clones, around 60% of them appearing once. Specimen: stem cell memory CD4+ T cells from blood. These receptors all come from a woman in her twenties or thirties with type 1 diabetes.

This clone was recorded a few times. The chain is built from TRBV14 and TRBJ1-1; unclear D gene. The V end was cut by 2 bases, the J end by 6 bases, with 10 bases between. Germline-derived CDR1 and CDR2 are SGHDN and FVKESK. This CDR3 region has 13 residues. CDR3 nucleotides: TGTGCCAGCAGCCAACTCGGAGGGTCTGAAGCTTTCTTT. It is translated as CASSQLGGSEAFF.

Notes on this clone: The same CDR3 arises from other DNA sequences in this sample as well. The chain joins TRBV9 to TRBJ1-1, with 9 bases matching TRBD1. Unmatched junction bases numbered 2, after V lost 4 bases and J lost 1 base. CDR1 and CDR2 from the germline V gene are SGDLS and YYNGEE. The CDR3 extends over 14 amino acids. CDR3 DNA: TGTGCCAGCAGCAGGACAGGGGAGAACACTGAAGCTTTCTTT. Translating it yields CASSRTGENTEAFF.

This clone appeared a single time. The chain employs TRBV21-1 and TRBJ1-5. TRBV21-1 is given as a pseudogene. The length of the CDR3 is 11 residues. The CDR3 DNA is TGTGCCAGCAGTGAGAATCAGCCCCAGCATTTT. Its translation is CASSENQPQHF.

CDR3 protein: CASSQGTGPMDGYTF. CDR3 sequence (DNA): TGTGCCAGCAGCCAGGGGACAGGGCCGATGGATGGCTACACCTTC. The V call is TRBV4-2, the J call TRBJ1-2, with TRBD1 identical over 9 bases. There are 15 residues in the CDR3. CDR1 is LGHNA, CDR2 YNFKEQ, per germline. Trimming removed 3 bases from V and 6 bases from J; junction bases left unmatched: 8.

The genes are TRBV7-2 and TRBJ2-5, with D perhaps TRBD2 (6 bases). In germline, CDR1 is SGHTA, CDR2 FQGNSA. V was cut by 5 bases and J by 1 base, with 14 bases left in between. The CDR3 sequence is 15 residues long. In nucleotides, the CDR3 is TGTGCCAGCAGCCCCTTTTTAGCGGTCCAAGAGACCCAGTACTTC. Translating gives CASSPFLAVQETQYF.

This chain uses TRBV5-1 with TRBJ2-2; TRBD2 matches 9 bases. The germline CDR1 and CDR2 sequences are SGHRS and YFSETQ. V dropped 5 bases and J dropped 3; count of bases not matched to a gene: 2. This CDR3 contains 14 residues. The CDR3 loop reads CASSVAGDTGELFF. CDR3 DNA sequence: TGCGCCAGCAGTGTAGCGGGAGACACCGGGGAGCTGTTTTTT.

The chain combines TRBV7-2 with TRBJ2-1, with no clear D. This CDR3 spans 14 amino acids. Germline V gives CDR1 SGHTA, CDR2 FQGNSA. V lost 2 bases and J lost 9, with 14 bases in between. CDR3 DNA sequence: TGTGCCAGCAGCTTAATCGTTGAACTTTCTGAGCAGTTCTTC. It is translated as CASSLIVELSEQFF.

The genes are TRBV28 and TRBJ2-7; D not resolved. CDR3 length: 12 residues. With 2 bases removed from V and 3 bases from J, the gap between germline ends came to 5 bases. Germline V gene data show CDR1 as MDHEN and CDR2 as SYDVKM. The DNA of the CDR3 is TGTGCCAGCAGTTTAAGAGACTACGAGCAGTACTTC. Protein product: CASSLRDYEQYF.

The chain uses TRBV5-1 and TRBJ1-4, with D maybe TRBD1 (6 bases). Germline lookup yields CDR1 SGHRS and CDR2 YFSETQ. Trimming cost V 4 bases and J 8 bases, with 18 bases left between them. This CDR3 region has 15 residues. This CDR3 is CASSPPGRGGEKLFF. DNA of the CDR3: TGCGCCAGCAGCCCCCCGGGACGTGGGGGCGAAAAACTGTTTTTT.

This chain uses TRBV6-5 with TRBJ2-5, with 7 bases identical to TRBD2. CDR3 size: 15 residues. V shed 3 bases and J 5 bases; nucleotides not matched to a gene: 9. Germline loops: CDR1 MNHEY, CDR2 SVGAGI. This chain's CDR3 is CASSYEGARGETQYF. The CDR3 DNA is TGTGCCAGCAGTTATGAAGGGGCGCGGGGGGAGACCCAGTACTTC.

V usage is TRBV29-1 and J usage is TRBJ2-1, with 14 bases aligning to TRBD2. Germline assignment: CDR1 SQVTM and CDR2 ANQGSEA. This CDR3 has 17 residues. The V gene end was trimmed by 4 bases and the J gene end by 1 base; junction bases not matched to a gene: 6. CDR3 region: CSVVGTSGSGSYNEQFF. Here the CDR3 DNA reads TGCAGCGTTGTAGGGACTAGCGGGAGTGGGTCCTACAATGAGCAGTTCTTC.

The rearrangement uses TRBV18 and TRBJ1-4; 8 bases match TRBD1. The V and J ends lost 3 bases and 7 bases, in that order; junction bases with no gene match: 7. Germline values: CDR1 KGHSH, CDR2 LQKENI. The CDR3 contains 15 residues. The CDR3 sequence is CASSPAGTGGEKLFF. Written as DNA, the CDR3 is TGTGCCAGCTCACCTGCCGGGACAGGAGGTGAAAAACTGTTTTTT. The entire variable domain, with the rest obtained from reference TRBV18 and TRBJ1-4, is as follows: NAGVMQNPRHLVRRRGQEARLRCSPMKGHSHVYWYRQLPEEGLKFMVYLQKENIIDESGMPKERFSAEFPKEGPSILRIQQVVRGDSAAYFCASSPAGTGGEKLFFGSGTQLSVL.

The chain uses TRBV19 and TRBJ2-1, with D maybe TRBD1 (6 bases). The CDR3 extends over 14 amino acids. Germline CDR1 LNHDA, CDR2 SQIVND (reference sequence). V lost 6 bases, J lost 4 bases, and 13 bases lay in between. The CDR3, as DNA: TGTGCCAGTAGACCTAACCAGGGGTACAATGAGCAGTTCTTC. Protein: CASRPNQGYNEQFF.

This rearrangement joins TRBV9 to TRBJ2-3; 7 bases are shared with TRBD2. CDR3 length: 15 amino acids. With V trimmed by 3 bases and J by 0 bases, 4 bases remained unmatched. Germline CDR1 is SGDLS and CDR2 is YYNGEE. As DNA, the CDR3 is TGTGCCAGCAGCGGGGAGGGGCTGAGCACAGATACGCAGTATTTT. Residues: CASSGEGLSTDTQYF.

This chain connects TRBV19 to TRBJ1-5, with 11 bases matching TRBD1. Germline V gives CDR1 LNHDA, CDR2 SQIVND (reference sequence). With 2 bases clipped from V and 5 bases from J, the junction kept 5 bases outside the gene matches. This CDR3 is 16 amino acids long. The CDR3 sequence is CASSISGTGGYQPQHF. As DNA, the CDR3 is TGTGCCAGTAGTATATCCGGGACAGGGGGATATCAGCCCCAGCATTTT. The variable domain in full, completed from reference TRBV19 and TRBJ1-5, reads DGGITQSPKYLFRKEGQNVTLSCEQNLNHDAMYWYRQDPGQGLRLIYYSQIVNDFQKGDIAEGYSVSREKKESFPLTVTSAQKNPTAFYLCASSISGTGGYQPQHFGDGTRLSIL.

This chain joins TRBV9 and TRBJ2-5; 9 nucleotides match TRBD1. This CDR3 has 16 residues. The germline V gene has CDR1 SGDLS and CDR2 YYNGEE. V shed 3 bases, J shed 1 base, and the junction held 7 bases outside the gene matches. Here the CDR3 reads CASSAGTGSRQETQYF. The CDR3 nucleotides read TGTGCCAGCAGCGCTGGGACAGGGTCCCGCCAAGAGACCCAGTACTTC.

This chain links TRBV19 with TRBJ2-4; D might be TRBD1 (5 bases). The CDR3 length is 16 residues. Germline CDR1 and CDR2: LNHDA and SQIVND (reference sequence). V was trimmed by 3 bases and J by 3 bases, leaving 15 bases between them. The CDR3 DNA is TGTGCCAGTAGTATTTGGGGCGGTGGGGACAAAAACATTCAGTACTTC. Translating gives CASSIWGGGDKNIQYF.

The rearrangement joins TRBV28 to TRBJ2-1; TRBD1 is a possible D gene (6 bases). Trimming stripped 1 base from V and 4 bases from J, with 11 bases between. Germline loops: CDR1 MDHEN, CDR2 SYDVKM. The CDR3 length is 15 residues. CDR3 region: CASSLFGGAYNEQFF. In DNA, the CDR3 is TGTGCCAGCAGTTTATTTGGGGGCGCATACAATGAGCAGTTCTTC.

This rearrangement joins TRBV5-6 to TRBJ2-2; 7 bases match TRBD2. The junction had 12 bases not matched to a gene; V was cut back by 4 bases and J by 6 bases. The CDR3 extends over 16 amino acids. CDR1 is SGHDT, CDR2 YYEEEE, per germline. DNA for the CDR3: TGTGCCAGCAGCCGCCGGGACTACGACTATTCCGGGGAGCTGTTTTTT. Residues: CASSRRDYDYSGELFF. Combining the CDR3 with reference TRBV5-6 and TRBJ2-2 gives the whole variable domain DAGVTQSPTHLIKTRGQQVTLRCSPKSGHDTVSWYQQALGQGPQFIFQYYEEEERQRGNFPDRFSGHQFPNYSSELNVNALLLGDSALYLCASSRRDYDYSGELFFGEGSRLTVL.

The rearrangement links TRBV7-8 to TRBJ1-5, with 7 bases identical to TRBD1. This CDR3 has 15 residues. Germline CDR1 is SGHVS and CDR2 is FQNEAQ. The ends lost 1 base at V and 4 bases at J; junction bases unmatched: 4. CDR3 nucleotide sequence: TGTGCCAGCAGCTTAGTCCGGACAGGTAATCAGCCCCAGCATTTT. Translated, it gives CASSLVRTGNQPQHF.

This clone was seen just once. The chain uses TRBV7-3 and TRBJ2-7, with 10 bases aligning to TRBD2. CDR3 size: 13 residues. J was trimmed by 6 bases and V by 5 bases; bases with no gene match: 4. Germline V gives CDR1 SGHTA, CDR2 FQGTGA. DNA of the CDR3: TGTGCCAGCAGCCAAGGGACTAGCGCCGAGCAGTACTTC. Translated, it gives CASSQGTSAEQYF.

This chain links TRBV7-9 with TRBJ2-6; 9 bases agree with TRBD1. Germline V gene data show CDR1 as SEHNR and CDR2 as FQNEAQ (reference sequence). The CDR3 extends over 16 amino acids. J gave up 3 bases and V 10 bases, and 10 bases lay outside the gene matches. In DNA form, the CDR3 reads TGTGCCACTACGGGACAGGGACGTTATGGGGCCAACGTCCTGACTTTC. It is translated as CATTGQGRYGANVLTF.